The 5 T cell receptor beta chains below were found in one sample sequenced in a study of technical replicates of blood from a few donors. Here immunoSEQ multiplex PCR was the method, and the copy in TCRdb shows in-frame clones only, minus some. The data show 85,000 to 100,000 clones, around 94% seen once. Sequenced sample: T cells isolated from PBMCs. The source of these receptors is a human donor in good health.

The chain carries TRBV13 and TRBJ1-2; tentative D call: TRBD1 (5 bases). The CDR3 has 14 amino acids. CDR1 and CDR2 (germline): PRHDT, FYEKMQ (reference sequence). Trimming pared 6 bases from V and 4 bases from J, leaving 15 bases between. The CDR3 loop is CASSPTDRLYGYTF. Written as DNA, the CDR3 is TGTGCCAGCAGTCCGACAGACCGCCTCTATGGCTACACCTTC.

The chain is built from TRBV2 and TRBJ1-4; unclear D gene. The CDR3 runs 15 residues. Germline CDR1 SNHLY, CDR2 FYNNEI. The V end was cut by 3 bases, the J end by 5 bases, with 13 bases between. The CDR3 nucleotides read TGTGCCAGCAGTGACCGTGGTCAGTGGAATGAAAAACTGTTTTTT. Amino acids: CASSDRGQWNEKLFF.

The rearrangement joins TRBV5-6 to TRBJ2-1; 10 nucleotides line up with TRBD2. Per the germline V gene, CDR1 is SGHDT and CDR2 is YYEEEE. The trim removed 0 bases at V and 15 bases at J, leaving 15 bases unmatched. The CDR3 runs to 16 residues. Here the CDR3 reads CASSLVVAGGLGSGFF. In DNA, the CDR3 is TGTGCCAGCAGCTTGGTGGTAGCGGGAGGTCTTGGCAGTGGGTTCTTC.

Only one count was recorded for this clone. The chain joins TRBV14 to TRBJ1-1; no reliable D call. The CDR3 is 13 amino acids. V was pared by 3 bases and J by 1 base, with 6 bases between. Germline V gives CDR1 SGHDN, CDR2 FVKESK. CDR3 loop: CASSHAGNTEAFF. The CDR3 coding sequence is TGTGCCAGCAGCCACGCAGGGAACACTGAAGCTTTCTTT.

This chain uses TRBV7-9 with TRBJ1-2, with D perhaps TRBD1 (5 bases). From germline, CDR1 is SEHNR and CDR2 FQNEAQ (reference sequence). There are 13 residues in the CDR3. Trimming removed 3 bases at V and 7 bases at J, with 12 bases between. The DNA for the CDR3 is TGTGCCAGCAGCTTTGGAGGGGCGAGTGGCTACACCTTC. It encodes CASSFGGASGYTF.